There are a few counts of the clone carrying this TCR beta chain. Trimming removed 2 bases at V and 2 bases at J, with 9 bases between. From germline, CDR1 is SGHNT and CDR2 YYREEE (reference sequence). The CDR3 extends over 14 amino acids. This sample is part of a study of T cell responses to AZD1222 COVID-19 vaccine. This table comes from immunoSEQ multiplex PCR, and its TCRdb copy is limited to in-frame clones, with some not included. The data hold 100,000 or so clones, with 80% to 90% observed a single time. The material was peripheral blood, obtained 28 days after the second AZD1222 dose. The V gene is TRBV5-4, the J gene TRBJ2-3; weak D call: TRBD1 (5 bases). This sequence originates from an adult who received the AZD1222 COVID-19 vaccine. The CDR3 spells CASSFVGPTDTQYF. CDR3 nucleotides: TGTGCCAGCAGCTTCGTGGGGCCCACAGATACGCAGTATTTT.